This T cell receptor beta chain derives from a study of cytomegalovirus exposure and HLA in healthy donors. At the level of the study: Among fewer than 500 genotyped donors, about 85% fell in the Caucasian-associated ancestry cluster.

It was with 60 Vbeta and 13 Jbeta primers that the PCR ran. TCRdb's table, derived via immunoSEQ multiplex PCR, lists solely in-frame clones and lacks some. The sample contains under 200,000 clones, around 75% of which appear only once. This clonotype originated in a man between 40 and 49 years old in good health and CMV-seropositive. The sample was PBMCs.

The CDR3 protein is CASNLPRETQYF. In nucleotides, the CDR3 is TGTGCCAGCAACCTACCCCGAGAGACCCAGTACTTC. The V gene is TRBV7-2, the J gene TRBJ2-5; D is ambiguous. CDR3 size: 12 residues. Trimming stripped 7 bases from V and 4 bases from J, with 10 bases between. The germline gives CDR1 SGHTA, CDR2 FQGNSA.